The TCR beta chain described here comes from a study of identical twins. This clonotype showed up many times. The V gene's germline CDR1 is SGHAT and CDR2 FQNNGV. This CDR3 is built from 16 residues. V trimming: 3 bases; J trimming: 5 bases; junction bases outside the gene matches: 8. TCRdb ran MiXCR on the 5' RACE reads and lists one entry per CDR3 protein. The sample records some 240,000 distinct CDR3 sequences, approximately 8.3% being singletons. The data were also submitted as part of a second study, on yellow fever vaccine responses in identical twins.

This sequence joins TRBV11-2 and TRBJ2-1; 9 nucleotides agree with TRBD2. This TCR was sampled from a woman under 30 in good health. Sequencing was performed on CD8+ T cells sorted from blood. In nucleotides, the CDR3 is TGTGCCAGCAGCTTTTGGGGAAGCGGGGGGAACAATGAGCAGTTCTTC. This encodes CASSFWGSGGNNEQFF.